This TCR beta chain was obtained from a study of cytomegalovirus exposure and HLA in healthy donors. Findings and limits, study-wide: Later, an analysis showed that TCR beta chains associated with HLA were more clonally expanded than others that were equally common.

The CDR3 spans 16 residues. With 5 bases removed from V and 4 bases from J, the gap between germline ends came to 18 bases. CDR1 is MDHEN and CDR2 is SYDVKM in the germline V gene. 13 Jbeta primers and 60 Vbeta primers were used for the PCR. Some clones are missing from TCRdb's copy, which holds only in-frame ones; the method was immunoSEQ multiplex PCR. The data show 100,000 to 150,000 clones, 60% to 80% seen once. Comment on this clone: Its specificity is unknown.

V is TRBV28 and J is TRBJ1-3; D perhaps matches TRBD1 (6 bases). The material sequenced was PBMCs. This TCR was recovered from a male donor in good health and CMV-seronegative. The DNA of the CDR3 is TGTGCCAGCAGTCCTGGGGCGGGGGCGCAAGGAAACACCATATATTTT. Protein product: CASSPGAGAQGNTIYF.